These 18 T cell receptor beta chains were all obtained from the same sample, sequenced in a study of blood T cells in healthy people across ages. A second about 7 to 11 cycle PCR used barcoded and J-beta primers. TCRdb passed the 5' RACE reads through MiXCR, listing each CDR3 protein once. The table lists about 1,400,000 distinct CDR3 sequences, roughly 59% of them singletons. The sample comprised blood. The receptors originated from a man between 18 and 29 years old in good health.

In its sample, this clonotype was seen a few times. This chain connects TRBV7-9 to TRBJ2-7; 7 bases fit TRBD2. With the DNA end fitting TRBJ2-5 better, the J assignment may be wrong. Germline V gene lookup returns CDR1 SEHNR and CDR2 FQNEAQ (reference sequence). CDR3 length: 15 amino acids. The CDR3 loop reads CASSSLADHLETQYF. The DNA of the CDR3 is TGTGCCAGCAGCTCGCTAGCGGACCATTTAGAGACCCAGTACTTC.

This sequence joins TRBV28 and TRBJ1-1, with 7 positions matching TRBD1. This CDR3 contains 14 residues. Germline V lookup: CDR1 MDHEN, CDR2 SYDVKM. Trimming took 7 bases from V and 4 from J; bases not matched to a gene: 9. The CDR3 region is CASTPGGPGTEAFF. The CDR3 DNA follows: TGTGCCAGCACCCCAGGGGGGCCGGGCACTGAAGCTTTCTTT.

The chain carries TRBV28 and TRBJ2-4; 7 bases match TRBD1. TRBJ2-5 explains the end of the DNA better; the J call may be wrong. The length of the CDR3 is 17 residues. Germline V gene sequence: CDR1 MDHEN, CDR2 SYDVKM. The CDR3 protein is CASKDPTWGQLQETQYF. The CDR3, as DNA: TGTGCCAGCAAGGACCCAACGTGGGGACAGCTCCAAGAGACCCAGTACTTC.

This chain connects TRBV6-6 to TRBJ2-5; the match to TRBD1 covers 7 bases. Germline CDR1 and CDR2: MNHNY and SVGAGI (reference sequence). V trimming: 6 bases; J trimming: 5 bases; junction bases outside the gene matches: 9. This CDR3 contains 14 residues. The CDR3 protein is CASSHNRGEETQYF. The DNA of the CDR3 is TGTGCCAGCAGCCACAACAGGGGAGAGGAGACCCAGTACTTC.

V usage is TRBV6-5 and J usage is TRBJ2-3, with D unclear. Germline V lookup: CDR1 MNHEY, CDR2 SVGAGI. The ends were cut back, 2 bases at V and 9 bases at J, with 12 bases in the middle. CDR3 length equals 13 residues. For the CDR3, the DNA is TGTGCCAGCAGTTACGCGCCCCAGTTCACGCAGTATTTT. Its protein product is CASSYAPQFTQYF.

J is TRBJ2-3 and V is TRBV3-1; 10 bases fit TRBD2. This CDR3 spans 15 amino acids. Germline assignment: CDR1 LGHDT and CDR2 YNNKEL (reference sequence). J lost 2 bases, V lost 4 bases, and 3 bases had no gene match. The DNA of the CDR3 is TGTGCCAGCAGCCGAGCGGGGGGGAACACAGATACGCAGTATTTT. Encoded protein: CASSRAGGNTDTQYF.

The rearrangement uses TRBV12-3 or TRBV12-4 and TRBJ1-5; D gene unclear. CDR3 length: 14 amino acids. The ends were cut back, 5 bases at V and 4 bases at J, with 12 bases in the middle. The CDR3 nucleotides are TGTGCCAGCAGTCAAGTCCGCAGGAATCAGCCCCAGCATTTT. Translated, it gives CASSQVRRNQPQHF.

The gene calls are TRBV27 and TRBJ2-7; D possibly matches TRBD1 or TRBD2 (5 bases each). This CDR3 contains 14 residues. In germline, CDR1 is MNHEY, CDR2 SMNVEV (reference sequence). Between the trimmed V and J ends, which lost 5 bases and 3 bases, there was a span of 14 bases. The CDR3 DNA sequence: TGTGCCAGCAGTCCAGGGACCGAAATCTACGAGCAGTACTTC. This sequence encodes CASSPGTEIYEQYF.

This clonotype turned up a few times. The chain employs TRBV29-1 and TRBJ2-7; the D is unclear. Germline CDR1 reads SQVTM; CDR2 reads ANQGSEA. CDR3 length: 12 amino acids. Trimming took 0 bases from V and 3 from J, leaving 6 bases between them. The CDR3 coding sequence is TGCAGCGTTGAAGATGACCGCTACGAGCAGTACTTC. Residues: CSVEDDRYEQYF.

This clonotype was seen only once. This chain uses TRBV6-2 or TRBV6-3 with TRBJ2-7, with D uncertain. This CDR3 is 14 amino acids long. Trimming stripped 3 bases from V and 2 bases from J, with 11 bases between. Germline values: CDR1 MNHEY, CDR2 SVGEGT. The CDR3 protein is CASSYEVGTYEQYF. The CDR3 DNA is TGTGCCAGCAGTTATGAGGTCGGAACCTACGAGCAGTACTTC.

This clonotype was seen only a few times. V and J are TRBV12-3 or TRBV12-4 and TRBJ2-7, with 10 bases that match TRBD1. The CDR3 has 14 residues. V shed 6 bases and J 6 bases; nucleotides not matched to a gene: 8. CDR3 bases: TGTGCCAGCAGCCGGGGACAGGGGAAGAGCGAGCAGTACTTC. Its translation is CASSRGQGKSEQYF.

In this sample, this clonotype turned up a few times. The J gene is TRBJ2-1, the V gene TRBV12-3 or TRBV12-4; 8 bases are a match to TRBD1. The V segment lost 7 bases and the J segment 13 bases; nucleotides outside the gene matches: 6. The CDR3 loop spans 11 amino acids. CDR3 residues: CASNAGTGQFF. CDR3 nucleotides: TGTGCCAGCAATGCCGGGACAGGTCAGTTCTTC.

The chain joins TRBV29-1 to TRBJ2-1; 10 nucleotides match TRBD1. V gave up 3 bases and J gave up 5 bases; unmatched junction bases: 4. Germline V gives CDR1 SQVTM, CDR2 ANQGSEA. The CDR3 has 14 residues. CDR3 amino acids: CSVDGTGVNNEQFF. The CDR3 DNA sequence: TGCAGCGTTGACGGGACAGGGGTGAACAATGAGCAGTTCTTC.

This clonotype was counted between two and nine times. The chain uses TRBV13 and TRBJ2-7, with D unresolved. CDR3 length equals 13 residues. From germline, CDR1 is PRHDT and CDR2 FYEKMQ (reference sequence). The V end was cut by 3 bases, the J end by 6 bases, with 12 bases between. CDR3 DNA: TGTGCCAGCAGCTTTTCGGTCGCAGGCGAGCAGTACTTC. Translated, it gives CASSFSVAGEQYF.

This clonotype occurred a few times. The chain joins TRBV6-2 or TRBV6-3 to TRBJ2-3; D remains ambiguous. This CDR3 has 15 residues. Germline V gene data show CDR1 as MNHEY and CDR2 as SVGEGT. Trimming shortened V by 5 bases and J by 3 bases, and 15 bases separated the two germline ends. Here the CDR3 reads CASSRLDRITDTQYF. The CDR3 region has the DNA TGTGCCAGCAGTCGACTCGATCGAATAACAGATACGCAGTATTTT.

This clonotype was counted once. Here the CDR3 DNA reads TGCAGTGCTACTACCCCGGCGCAGGGGGCCCTTTATAGCAATCAGCCCCAGCATTTT. It encodes CSATTPAQGALYSNQPQHF. This sequence joins TRBV20-1 and TRBJ1-5; 8 nucleotides match TRBD1. Germline V gene lookup returns CDR1 DFQATT and CDR2 SNEGSKA (reference sequence). Unmatched junction bases numbered 17, after V lost 4 bases and J lost 0 bases. CDR3 length: 19 residues.

This rearrangement joins TRBV6-1 to TRBJ2-4; TRBD1 matches at 7 bases. The J call may be in error: the DNA end matches TRBJ2-7 better. CDR3 length equals 14 residues. Germline V lookup: CDR1 MNHNS, CDR2 SASEGT. This chain's CDR3 is CASKTGQALYEQYF. The CDR3 region has the DNA TGTGCCAGCAAAACCGGACAGGCCCTCTACGAGCAGTACTTC.

This chain connects TRBV6-5 to TRBJ1-2; D possibly corresponds to TRBD1 (6 bases). Trimming took off 7 bases at V and 4 bases at J, with 10 bases between the two ends. This CDR3 is 12 amino acids long. CDR1 MNHEY and CDR2 SVGAGI come from the germline V gene. The CDR3 here is CASKDRIYGYTF. The CDR3 DNA reads TGTGCCAGCAAAGACAGGATCTATGGCTACACCTTC.